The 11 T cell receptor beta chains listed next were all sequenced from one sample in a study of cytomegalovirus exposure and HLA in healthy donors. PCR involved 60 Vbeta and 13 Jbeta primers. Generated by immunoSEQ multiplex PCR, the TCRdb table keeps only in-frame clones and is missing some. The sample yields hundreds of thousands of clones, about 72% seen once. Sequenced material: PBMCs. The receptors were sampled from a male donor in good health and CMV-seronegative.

The DNA of the CDR3 is TGCGCCAGCAGCGGCGGGAGACTCGGGGACATTCAGTACTTC. It is translated as CASSGGRLGDIQYF. The chain links TRBV5-1 to TRBJ2-4, with 7 bases identical to TRBD2. CDR1 and CDR2 from the germline V gene are SGHRS and YFSETQ. V dropped 4 bases and J dropped 8; count of bases not matched to a gene: 9. The CDR3 sequence is 14 residues long.

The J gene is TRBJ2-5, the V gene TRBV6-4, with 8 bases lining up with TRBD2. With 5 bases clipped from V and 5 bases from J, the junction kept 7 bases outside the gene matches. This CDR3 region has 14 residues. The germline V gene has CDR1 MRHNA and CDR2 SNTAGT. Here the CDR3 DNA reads TGTGCCAGCAGTTACGGGGGGGGCTCCGAGACCCAGTACTTC. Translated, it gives CASSYGGGSETQYF.

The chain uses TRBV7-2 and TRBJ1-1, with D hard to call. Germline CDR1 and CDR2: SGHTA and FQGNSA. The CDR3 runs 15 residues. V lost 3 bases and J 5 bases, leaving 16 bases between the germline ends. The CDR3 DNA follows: TGTGCCAGCAGCTTCCTGGGAGGGCTATTAACTGAAGCTTTCTTT. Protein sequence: CASSFLGGLLTEAFF. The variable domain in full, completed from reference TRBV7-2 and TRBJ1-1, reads GAGVSQSPSNKVTEKGKDVELRCDPISGHTALYWYRQSLGQGLEFLIYFQGNSAPDKSGLPSDRFSAERTGGSVSTLTIQRTQQEDSAVYLCASSFLGGLLTEAFFGQGTRLTVV.

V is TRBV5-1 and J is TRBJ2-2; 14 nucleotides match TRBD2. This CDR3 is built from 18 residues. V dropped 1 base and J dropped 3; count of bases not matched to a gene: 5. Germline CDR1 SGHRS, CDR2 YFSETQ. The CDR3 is CASSLRLAGGPDTGELFF. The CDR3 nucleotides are TGCGCCAGCAGCTTGCGACTAGCGGGAGGGCCGGACACCGGGGAGCTGTTTTTT.

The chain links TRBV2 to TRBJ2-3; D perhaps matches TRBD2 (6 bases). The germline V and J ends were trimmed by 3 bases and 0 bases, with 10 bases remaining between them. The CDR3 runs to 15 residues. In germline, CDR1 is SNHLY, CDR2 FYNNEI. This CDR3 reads CASSDSGTSTDTQYF. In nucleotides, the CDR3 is TGTGCCAGCAGTGATTCGGGGACTAGCACAGATACGCAGTATTTT.

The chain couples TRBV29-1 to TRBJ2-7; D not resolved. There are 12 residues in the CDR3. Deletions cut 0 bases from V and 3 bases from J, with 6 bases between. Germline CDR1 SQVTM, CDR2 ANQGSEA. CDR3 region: CSVEDLGYEQYF. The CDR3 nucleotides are TGCAGCGTTGAAGATCTAGGCTACGAGCAGTACTTC.

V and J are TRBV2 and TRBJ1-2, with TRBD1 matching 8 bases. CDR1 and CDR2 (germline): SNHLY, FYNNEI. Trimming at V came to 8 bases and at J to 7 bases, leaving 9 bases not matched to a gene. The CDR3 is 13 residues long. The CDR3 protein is CASVLTGATGYTF. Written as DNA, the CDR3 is TGTGCCAGCGTCCTGACAGGGGCAACTGGCTACACCTTC.

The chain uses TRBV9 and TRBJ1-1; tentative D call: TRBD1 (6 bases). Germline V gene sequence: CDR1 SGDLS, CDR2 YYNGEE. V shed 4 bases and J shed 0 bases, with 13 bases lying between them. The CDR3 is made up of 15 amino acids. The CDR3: CASSPPGQVNTEAFF. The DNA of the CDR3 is TGTGCCAGCAGCCCTCCGGGACAAGTGAACACTGAAGCTTTCTTT.

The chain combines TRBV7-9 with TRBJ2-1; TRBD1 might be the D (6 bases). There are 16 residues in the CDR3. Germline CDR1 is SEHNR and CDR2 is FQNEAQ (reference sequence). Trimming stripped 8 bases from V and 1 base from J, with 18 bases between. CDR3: CASGDKGSISYNEQFF. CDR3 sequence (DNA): TGTGCCAGCGGGGACAAGGGCTCGATTTCCTACAATGAGCAGTTCTTC.

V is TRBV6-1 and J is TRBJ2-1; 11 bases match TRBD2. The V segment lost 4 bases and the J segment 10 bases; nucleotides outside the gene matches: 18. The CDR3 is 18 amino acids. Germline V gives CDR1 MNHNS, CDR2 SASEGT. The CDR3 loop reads CASSGGVSGRAAFGEQFF. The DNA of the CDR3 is TGTGCCAGCAGTGGGGGGGTTAGCGGGAGGGCCGCCTTTGGGGAGCAGTTCTTC.

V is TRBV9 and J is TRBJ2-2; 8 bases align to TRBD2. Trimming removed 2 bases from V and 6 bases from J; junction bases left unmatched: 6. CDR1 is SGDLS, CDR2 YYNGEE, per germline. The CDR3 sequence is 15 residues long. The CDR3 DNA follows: TGTGCCAGCAGCGTCTCCGGGACTAGTCCCGGGGAGCTGTTTTTT. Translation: CASSVSGTSPGELFF.